Below are 20 T cell receptor beta chains sequenced from a single sample in a study of cytomegalovirus exposure and HLA in healthy donors. PCR was performed using 60 Vbeta and 13 Jbeta primers. Repertoires were generated with immunoSEQ multiplex PCR, while TCRdb's copy carries only in-frame clones and drops some. This table holds some 190,000 clones, about three quarters found once. Sequenced material: PBMCs. The receptors derive from a young man in good health and CMV-seronegative.

This chain uses TRBV7-9 with TRBJ2-7; 7 bases agree with TRBD2. The CDR3 runs 14 residues. Germline V gene lookup returns CDR1 SEHNR and CDR2 FQNEAQ (reference sequence). V shed 7 bases and J 7 bases; nucleotides not matched to a gene: 13. In DNA form, the CDR3 reads TGTGCCAGCAAGGGGAGCGGGACCTTTACGGAGCAGTACTTC. Translating it yields CASKGSGTFTEQYF.

The chain is built from TRBV29-1 and TRBJ1-5, with unresolved D. Trimming removed 4 bases at V and 2 bases at J, with 6 bases between. From germline, CDR1 is SQVTM and CDR2 ANQGSEA. The CDR3 is 12 residues long. DNA for the CDR3: TGCAGCGTTGGAGGGCGCAATCAGCCCCAGCATTTT. This codes for CSVGGRNQPQHF.

This sequence joins TRBV18 and TRBJ1-2; TRBD1 might be the D (5 bases). The CDR3 contains 12 residues. Germline CDR1 is KGHSH and CDR2 is LQKENI. Trimming pared 0 bases from V and 8 bases from J, leaving 7 bases between. CDR3 protein: CASSPPQGGYTF. DNA of the CDR3: TGTGCCAGCTCACCACCCCAGGGAGGCTACACCTTC.

The V and J genes are TRBV6-1 and TRBJ2-7; maybe TRBD2 (6 bases). The CDR3 has 13 residues. V was shortened by 5 bases and J by 7 bases, with 15 bases between the two germline ends. From germline, CDR1 is MNHNS and CDR2 SASEGT. CDR3 residues: CASSRDWGEEQYF. The CDR3 bases are TGTGCCAGCAGTCGGGACTGGGGCGAAGAGCAGTACTTC.

This chain uses TRBV14 with TRBJ2-5, with 13 bases that match TRBD2. CDR1 SGHDN and CDR2 FVKESK come from the germline V gene. The CDR3 is made up of 18 amino acids. Trimming took 4 bases from V and 0 from J; bases not matched to a gene: 8. CDR3 loop: CASSRLGLAGAYQETQYF. CDR3 DNA: TGTGCCAGCAGCCGACTTGGACTAGCGGGGGCGTACCAAGAGACCCAGTACTTC. Together with reference TRBV14 and TRBJ2-5, the CDR3 gives the full variable domain: EAGVTQFPSHSVIEKGQTVTLRCDPISGHDNLYWYRRVMGKEIKFLLHFVKESKQDESGMPNNRFLAERTGGTYSTLKVQPAELEDSGVYFCASSRLGLAGAYQETQYFGPGTRLLVL.

The chain has TRBV12-5 and TRBJ1-1; 7 bases are a match to TRBD1. Unmatched junction bases numbered 7, after V lost 2 bases and J lost 10 bases. The CDR3 contains 13 residues. CDR1 is LGHNT and CDR2 is FRNRAP in the germline V gene. CDR3 sequence reads: CASGLSTGTAAFF. The CDR3 nucleotides are TGTGCTAGTGGTTTGTCTACCGGGACAGCAGCTTTCTTT.

This clone was seen only a few times. The rearrangement uses TRBV6-5 and TRBJ1-1; unclear D gene. The CDR3 has 15 residues. V was pared by 7 bases and J by 5 bases, with 20 bases between. CDR1 is MNHEY and CDR2 is SVGAGI in the germline V gene. CDR3: CASNPYDTSGTEAFF. For the CDR3, the DNA is TGTGCCAGCAACCCGTACGACACTTCTGGGACTGAAGCTTTCTTT.

The chain carries TRBV5-8 and TRBJ2-7, with 11 bases fitting TRBD2. The CDR3 extends over 15 amino acids. The V gene's germline CDR1 is SGHTS and CDR2 YDEGEE. V was clipped by 3 bases and J by 5 bases; unmatched bases: 7. In nucleotides, the CDR3 is TGTGCCAGCAGCTGGGAGACTAGCGGGGTCAACGAGCAGTACTTC. This encodes CASSWETSGVNEQYF.

CDR3 region: CASSSRAGGYNEQFF. In nucleotides, the CDR3 is TGCGCCAGCAGCTCCCGAGCGGGGGGTTACAATGAGCAGTTCTTC. The chain uses TRBV4-3 and TRBJ2-1; 9 nucleotides align to TRBD2. This CDR3 spans 15 amino acids. Germline-derived CDR1 and CDR2 are LGHNA and YSLEER. The junction had 6 bases not matched to a gene; V was cut back by 5 bases and J by 4 bases.

The rearrangement joins TRBV9 to TRBJ1-2; 8 positions agree with TRBD1. This CDR3 is built from 14 residues. The V gene's germline CDR1 is SGDLS and CDR2 YYNGEE. After removal of 3 bases from V and 7 bases from J, the junction contained 8 bases not matched to a gene. The CDR3 nucleotides read TGTGCCAGCAGCGACCCGGACAGGGAGCGTGGCTACACCTTC. It codes for CASSDPDRERGYTF.

The chain joins TRBV27 to TRBJ1-2; D unclear. The CDR3 spans 14 residues. V was pared by 6 bases and J by 8 bases, with 19 bases between. CDR1 is MNHEY, CDR2 SMNVEV, per germline (reference sequence). The CDR3 sequence: CASRPTEDFGGYTF. DNA for the CDR3: TGTGCCAGCAGGCCGACGGAGGATTTCGGGGGCTACACCTTC.

The rearrangement links TRBV6-1 to TRBJ2-5; 7 bases align to TRBD1. The DNA end favors TRBJ2-7, so the J call may be wrong. The germline V gene encodes CDR1 MNHNS and CDR2 SASEGT. CDR3 size: 13 residues. CDR3 amino acids: CASKGQSSYEQYF. CDR3 nucleotides: TGTGCCAGTAAGGGACAGAGCTCCTACGAGCAGTACTTC.

The genes are TRBV9 and TRBJ2-2; D gene unclear. The CDR3 is 13 residues long. The germline V and J ends were trimmed by 0 bases and 7 bases, with 7 bases remaining between them. From germline, CDR1 is SGDLS and CDR2 YYNGEE. The CDR3 nucleotides are TGTGCCAGCAGCGTAGCTAACCTCGGGGAGCTGTTTTTT. Translating it yields CASSVANLGELFF. Filled out from reference TRBV9 and TRBJ2-2, the complete variable domain reads DSGVTQTPKHLITATGQRVTLRCSPRSGDLSVYWYQQSLDQGLQFLIQYYNGEERAKGNILERFSAQQFPDLHSELNLSSLELGDSALYFCASSVANLGELFFGEGSRLTVL.

The J gene is TRBJ2-7, the V gene TRBV7-9, with 9 positions matching TRBD1. CDR1 SEHNR and CDR2 FQNEAQ come from the germline V gene (reference sequence). The CDR3 is 18 residues long. V dropped 4 bases and J dropped 3; count of bases not matched to a gene: 16. CDR3 in amino acids: CASSSRDRVKFSGYEQYF. CDR3 DNA sequence: TGTGCCAGCAGCTCCCGGGACAGGGTGAAGTTTTCGGGCTACGAGCAGTACTTC.

The rearrangement links TRBV9 to TRBJ1-1; possible D gene TRBD1, 5 bases. Germline V lookup: CDR1 SGDLS, CDR2 YYNGEE. V gave up 0 bases and J gave up 5 bases, with 17 bases separating them. The CDR3 extends over 16 amino acids. CDR3 bases: TGTGCCAGCAGCGTAGGAGAGACAACGAGGACAACTGAAGCTTTCTTT. Translated, it gives CASSVGETTRTTEAFF. Looking up the rest from reference TRBV9 and TRBJ1-1 gives the full variable domain: DSGVTQTPKHLITATGQRVTLRCSPRSGDLSVYWYQQSLDQGLQFLIQYYNGEERAKGNILERFSAQQFPDLHSELNLSSLELGDSALYFCASSVGETTRTTEAFFGQGTRLTVV.

This clone was observed once. This chain uses TRBV6-6 with TRBJ1-2; tentative D call: TRBD1 (5 bases). This CDR3 is built from 15 residues. Germline CDR1 is MNHNY and CDR2 is SVGAGI (reference sequence). Trimming took 4 bases from V and 2 from J, leaving 14 bases between them. The CDR3 DNA reads as TGTGCCAGCAGTTTTATGGAGGGACTCAACTATGGCTACACCTTC. Protein sequence: CASSFMEGLNYGYTF.

V is TRBV9 and J is TRBJ2-5; 7 nucleotides match TRBD2. Gene TRBJ2-7 matches the end of the DNA better, so the J call may be wrong. Germline values: CDR1 SGDLS, CDR2 YYNGEE. The CDR3 consists of 16 residues. CDR3 in DNA: TGTGCCAGCAGCGTAGGTGGCGGGAGAGCCGTCAACGAGCAGTACTTC. It yields the protein CASSVGGGRAVNEQYF.

The V gene is TRBV14, the J gene TRBJ2-5, with a weak D call TRBD2 (6 bases). The ends were cut back, 4 bases at V and 2 bases at J, with 20 bases in the middle. In germline, CDR1 is SGHDN, CDR2 FVKESK. The CDR3 has 17 residues. The CDR3 here is CASSPVKGWGVQETQYF. CDR3 bases: TGTGCCAGCAGCCCTGTTAAGGGCTGGGGGGTACAAGAGACCCAGTACTTC. Looking up the rest from reference TRBV14 and TRBJ2-5 gives the full variable domain: EAGVTQFPSHSVIEKGQTVTLRCDPISGHDNLYWYRRVMGKEIKFLLHFVKESKQDESGMPNNRFLAERTGGTYSTLKVQPAELEDSGVYFCASSPVKGWGVQETQYFGPGTRLLVL.

This clone was detected a few times. This chain joins TRBV5-1 and TRBJ2-3, with TRBD2 matching 8 bases. V was clipped by 7 bases and J by 9 bases; unmatched bases: 10. The length of the CDR3 is 13 residues. Germline loops: CDR1 SGHRS, CDR2 YFSETQ. The CDR3: CASDPGGAGTQYF. In DNA form, the CDR3 reads TGCGCCAGCGATCCCGGGGGGGCAGGAACGCAGTATTTT.

The CDR3 is CASSQVGQETTNEKLFF. The CDR3, as DNA: TGCGCCAGCAGCCAAGTGGGACAGGAGACAACTAATGAAAAACTGTTTTTT. This chain joins TRBV4-3 and TRBJ1-4; 8 bases align to TRBD1. Germline trimming cut 1 base from V and 0 bases from J; bases unmatched to any gene: 4. This CDR3 spans 17 amino acids. Germline loops: CDR1 LGHNA, CDR2 YSLEER.